The 15 T cell receptor beta chains below were found in one sample sequenced in a study of T cells in localized non-small cell lung cancer. Profiled with immunoSEQ multiplex PCR; TCRdb holds only in-frame clones, not every one. This sample has roughly 77,000 clones, with 70% to 90% found just once. Material: peripheral blood, obtained before any cancer treatment. The receptor source for this set is a woman aged 35-75 years with stage I squamous cell lung carcinoma.

This clone was observed once. J is TRBJ1-2 and V is TRBV28; D gene ambiguous. The CDR3 extends over 11 amino acids. Germline CDR1 reads MDHEN; CDR2 reads SYDVKM. V lost 4 bases and J 4 bases, leaving 4 bases between the germline ends. The CDR3 DNA reads TGTGCCAGCAGTTCGGCCTATGGCTACACCTTC. Translation gives CASSSAYGYTF.

The chain couples TRBV19 to TRBJ1-1; D is undetermined. Trimming stripped 3 bases from V and 2 bases from J, with 10 bases between. The length of the CDR3 is 14 residues. The V gene's germline CDR1 is LNHDA and CDR2 SQIVND (reference sequence). The CDR3: CASSMGRTNTEAFF. CDR3 coding DNA: TGTGCCAGTAGTATGGGGAGAACTAACACTGAAGCTTTCTTT.

The chain joins TRBV27 to TRBJ1-4, with D perhaps matching TRBD1 (5 bases). This CDR3 comprises 14 residues. The V gene's germline CDR1 is MNHEY and CDR2 SMNVEV (reference sequence). Trimming shortened V by 6 bases and J by 8 bases, and 16 bases separated the two germline ends. CDR3 DNA sequence: TGTGCCAGCAGGGAAGGGACTTCGGTGGAAAAACTGTTTTTT. It encodes CASREGTSVEKLFF.

The rearrangement links TRBV7-3 to TRBJ1-1; D not certain. The CDR3 spans 15 residues. Between the trimmed V and J ends, which lost 5 bases and 5 bases, there was a span of 18 bases. Germline V CDR1 and CDR2: SGHTA, FQGTGA. The CDR3 region has the DNA TGTGCCAGCAGCGCCACCCCCACGGCAAGGACTGAAGCTTTCTTT. Protein sequence: CASSATPTARTEAFF.

V usage is TRBV6-1 and J usage is TRBJ1-6; D gene unclear. Germline V gene lookup returns CDR1 MNHNS and CDR2 SASEGT. This CDR3 has 13 residues. V was shortened by 1 base and J by 9 bases, with 7 bases between the two germline ends. The CDR3 sequence: CASSEVKSSPLHF. CDR3 bases: TGTGCCAGCAGTGAAGTGAAGAGTTCACCCCTCCACTTT.

J is TRBJ2-2 and V is TRBV9; D possibly corresponds to TRBD1 (6 bases). Trimming pared 5 bases from V and 4 bases from J, leaving 12 bases between. This CDR3 has 14 amino acids. Germline-derived CDR1 and CDR2 are SGDLS and YYNGEE. The CDR3 DNA is TGTGCCAGCAGTGATGGGGGCGTCACCGGGGAGCTGTTTTTT. Its protein product is CASSDGGVTGELFF. Complete variable domain (other parts from reference TRBV9 and TRBJ2-2): DSGVTQTPKHLITATGQRVTLRCSPRSGDLSVYWYQQSLDQGLQFLIQYYNGEERAKGNILERFSAQQFPDLHSELNLSSLELGDSALYFCASSDGGVTGELFFGEGSRLTVL.

V and J are TRBV7-2 and TRBJ1-5; D unclear. The length of the CDR3 is 16 residues. From germline, CDR1 is SGHTA and CDR2 FQGNSA. V lost 5 bases, J lost 0 bases, and 14 bases lay in between. The CDR3 is CASSPPGSPSNQPQHF. CDR3 nucleotide sequence: TGTGCCAGCAGCCCTCCGGGGTCCCCTAGCAATCAGCCCCAGCATTTT.

This chain joins TRBV7-9 and TRBJ1-1; TRBD1 is a possible D gene (6 bases). V was cut by 5 bases and J by 4 bases, with 17 bases left in between. CDR1 and CDR2 (germline): SEHNR, FQNEAQ (reference sequence). This CDR3 has 15 amino acids. The CDR3 coding sequence is TGTGCCAGCAGCCCACGGACAGTTGCTGGCACTGAAGCTTTCTTT. This encodes CASSPRTVAGTEAFF.

The CDR3 nucleotides are TGTGCCTGGAGTGTAGGTACAGAGACCCAGTACTTC. This gives the protein CAWSVGTETQYF. The chain couples TRBV30 to TRBJ2-5; D ambiguous. The V end lost 0 bases, the J end lost 4 bases, and 6 bases lay between the germline ends. The CDR3 has 12 residues. Germline lookup yields CDR1 GTSNPN and CDR2 SVGIG (reference sequence).

This chain connects TRBV6-1 to TRBJ2-3, with D perhaps TRBD2 (6 bases). The CDR3 is 13 residues long. V shed 10 bases and J shed 4 bases, with 15 bases lying between them. Germline V CDR1 and CDR2: MNHNS, SASEGT. CDR3 in amino acids: CAMGGWGSDTQYF. CDR3 in DNA: TGTGCCATGGGGGGATGGGGCTCAGATACGCAGTATTTT.

V is TRBV6-5 and J is TRBJ1-2; D not certain. This CDR3 is 12 amino acids long. Trimming removed 0 bases at V and 6 bases at J, with 5 bases between. Germline CDR1 MNHEY, CDR2 SVGAGI. CDR3 sequence: CASSYSGDGYTF. CDR3 in DNA: TGTGCCAGCAGTTACTCCGGGGATGGCTACACCTTC.

This chain links TRBV4-2 with TRBJ1-6; perhaps TRBD1 as D (5 bases). Trimming cost V 0 bases and J 8 bases, with 20 bases left between them. CDR1 is LGHNA and CDR2 is YNFKEQ in the germline V gene. The CDR3 is 18 residues long. DNA of the CDR3: TGTGCCAGCAGCCAAGATCAGCCAGGGAAGTTTGATGATTCACCCCTCCACTTT. It translates to CASSQDQPGKFDDSPLHF.

This clone appeared a single time. This chain connects TRBV4-2 to TRBJ1-2, with D hard to call. Germline CDR1 LGHNA, CDR2 YNFKEQ. Deletions cut 0 bases from V and 6 bases from J, with 11 bases between. This CDR3 contains 14 residues. This chain's CDR3 is CASSQEGLGNGYTF. In nucleotides, the CDR3 is TGTGCCAGCAGCCAAGAGGGCCTTGGGAATGGCTACACCTTC.

This clone has only one observation. V is TRBV7-2 and J is TRBJ2-1; TRBD1 matches 9 bases. This CDR3 contains 15 residues. Per germline, CDR1 SGHTA and CDR2 FQGNSA. With 3 bases clipped from V and 5 bases from J, the junction kept 5 bases outside the gene matches. CDR3 sequence reads: CASSFVGQGNNEQFF. In DNA, the CDR3 is TGTGCCAGCAGCTTTGTCGGACAGGGGAACAATGAGCAGTTCTTC.

The J gene is TRBJ1-4, the V gene TRBV7-8; no reliable D call. Germline V gene lookup returns CDR1 SGHVS and CDR2 FQNEAQ. V lost 4 bases to trimming and J lost 5 bases, with 14 bases between them. CDR3 length equals 15 residues. The CDR3 nucleotides read TGTGCCAGCAGCTCCCGACGGTCCGTGAATGAAAAACTGTTTTTT. This translates into CASSSRRSVNEKLFF.